A single sample gave rise to the 7 T cell receptor beta chains below, sequenced in a study of cytomegalovirus exposure and HLA in healthy donors. The PCR employed 60 Vbeta primers together with 13 Jbeta primers. TCRdb keeps only in-frame clones here, not all; method: immunoSEQ multiplex PCR. The sample yields about 52,000 clones, of which the top ten take up approximately 13%. Input material: PBMCs. The receptors originated from a woman aged 60-70 years in good health and CMV-seropositive.

The chain uses TRBV6-6 and TRBJ1-2, with D perhaps matching TRBD1 (6 bases). This CDR3 has 15 residues. Germline-derived CDR1 and CDR2 are MNHNY and SVGAGI (reference sequence). Between the trimmed V and J ends, which lost 0 bases and 1 base, there was a span of 9 bases. The DNA of the CDR3 is TGTGCCAGCAGTTACTCAGGGGGACATAACTATGGCTACACCTTC. Amino acids: CASSYSGGHNYGYTF.

Written as DNA, the CDR3 is TGTGCCAGCAGTTACCCGGACACGGGCAACGAGCAGTACTTC. Its protein product is CASSYPDTGNEQYF. This chain links TRBV6-6 with TRBJ2-7; D possibly corresponds to TRBD1 (5 bases). The CDR3 totals 14 residues. The germline V gene has CDR1 MNHNY and CDR2 SVGAGI (reference sequence). V lost 2 bases and J lost 5, with 13 bases in between.

About this clone: Its ends do not fully match the called genes, so a read error is possible. The genes are TRBV18 and TRBJ1-2; TRBD1 agrees at 7 bases. The germline V gene encodes CDR1 KGHSH and CDR2 LQKENI. CDR3 length: 14 amino acids. Written as DNA, the CDR3 is TGTGCCAGCTCACAACAGGCTCCCGACAGGGTCGACTACTTC. Translating gives CASSQQAPDRVDYF.

The chain employs TRBV4-1 and TRBJ1-5, with 8 bases identical to TRBD1. The CDR3 has 16 amino acids. Unmatched junction bases numbered 6, after V lost 5 bases and J lost 0 bases. CDR1 is MGHRA, CDR2 YSYEKL, per germline. This chain's CDR3 is CASSYTGGYSNQPQHF. CDR3 coding DNA: TGCGCCAGCAGCTATACAGGGGGGTATAGCAATCAGCCCCAGCATTTT.

The chain is built from TRBV6-1 and TRBJ1-2; no clear D. The CDR3 extends over 11 amino acids. The germline V gene encodes CDR1 MNHNS and CDR2 SASEGT. Trimming left V 11 bases short and J 5 bases short, with 12 bases between. Here the CDR3 DNA reads TGTGCCGCGGGAGCCGGTTATGGCTACACCTTC. This translates into CAAGAGYGYTF.

V is TRBV10-1 and J is TRBJ2-2, with a weak D call TRBD1 (5 bases). Germline V gene data show CDR1 as WNHNN and CDR2 as SYGVQD (reference sequence). The V end lost 5 bases, the J end lost 1 base, and 11 bases lay between the germline ends. This CDR3 region has 15 residues. CDR3 bases: TGCGCCAGCAGTCCTGGCAGGGTGAACACCGGGGAGCTGTTTTTT. It encodes CASSPGRVNTGELFF.

This chain connects TRBV4-3 to TRBJ1-4; 8 bases are a match to TRBD1. CDR3 length equals 13 residues. V was clipped by 8 bases and J by 6 bases; unmatched bases: 5. The V gene's germline CDR1 is LGHNA and CDR2 YSLEER. CDR3 DNA sequence: TGCGCCAGCGGCGGGACAGGAGATGAAAAACTGTTTTTT. Its protein is CASGGTGDEKLFF.